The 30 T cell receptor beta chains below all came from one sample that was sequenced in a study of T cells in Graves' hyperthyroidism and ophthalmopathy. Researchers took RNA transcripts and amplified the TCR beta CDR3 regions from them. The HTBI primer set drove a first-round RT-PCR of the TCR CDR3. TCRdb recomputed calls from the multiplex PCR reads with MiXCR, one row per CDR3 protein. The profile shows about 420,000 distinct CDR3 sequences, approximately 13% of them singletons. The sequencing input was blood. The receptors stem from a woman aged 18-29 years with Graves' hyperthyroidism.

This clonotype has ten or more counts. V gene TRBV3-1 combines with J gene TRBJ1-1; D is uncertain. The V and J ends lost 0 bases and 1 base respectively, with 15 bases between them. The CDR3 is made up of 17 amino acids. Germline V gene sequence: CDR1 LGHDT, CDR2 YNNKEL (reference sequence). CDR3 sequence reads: CASSQDRTMTRNTEAFF. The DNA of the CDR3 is TGTGCCAGCAGCCAAGATCGGACTATGACCCGGAACACTGAAGCTTTCTTT.

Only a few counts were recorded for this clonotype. DNA for the CDR3: TGTGCCAGCAATGGGGACAGTTTCCCCTACGAGCAGTACTTC. It yields the protein CASNGDSFPYEQYF. The chain links TRBV7-9 to TRBJ2-7; 7 nucleotides match TRBD1. After removal of 7 bases from V and 2 bases from J, the junction contained 8 bases not matched to a gene. The CDR3 is 14 residues long. The germline gives CDR1 SEHNR, CDR2 FQNEAQ (reference sequence).

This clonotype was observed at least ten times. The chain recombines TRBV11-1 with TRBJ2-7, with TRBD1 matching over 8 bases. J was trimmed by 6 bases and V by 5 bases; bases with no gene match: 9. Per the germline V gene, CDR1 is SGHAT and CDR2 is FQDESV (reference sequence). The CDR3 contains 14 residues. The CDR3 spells CASSTGTGPREQYF. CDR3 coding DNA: TGTGCCAGCAGCACCGGGACAGGACCGCGCGAGCAGTACTTC.

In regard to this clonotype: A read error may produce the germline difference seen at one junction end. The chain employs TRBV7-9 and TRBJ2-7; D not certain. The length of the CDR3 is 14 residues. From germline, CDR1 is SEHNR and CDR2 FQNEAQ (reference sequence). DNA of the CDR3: TGTGCCAGCAACTTAAGCAGGCCGACGGACGAGCAGTACTTC. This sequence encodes CASNLSRPTDEQYF.

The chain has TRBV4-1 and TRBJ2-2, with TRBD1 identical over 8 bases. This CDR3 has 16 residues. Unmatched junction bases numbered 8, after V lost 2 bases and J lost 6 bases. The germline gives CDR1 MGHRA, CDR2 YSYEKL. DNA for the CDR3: TGCGCCAGCAGCCAACCACGGACAGGGACCCCCGGGGAGCTGTTTTTT. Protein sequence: CASSQPRTGTPGELFF.

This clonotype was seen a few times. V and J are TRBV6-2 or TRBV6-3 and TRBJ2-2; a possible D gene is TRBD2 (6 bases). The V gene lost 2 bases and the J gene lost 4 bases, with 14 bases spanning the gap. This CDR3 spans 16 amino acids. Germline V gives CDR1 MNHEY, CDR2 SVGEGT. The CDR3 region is CASSYGSGVATGELFF. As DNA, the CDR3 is TGTGCCAGCAGTTACGGGTCGGGGGTCGCCACCGGGGAGCTGTTTTTT.

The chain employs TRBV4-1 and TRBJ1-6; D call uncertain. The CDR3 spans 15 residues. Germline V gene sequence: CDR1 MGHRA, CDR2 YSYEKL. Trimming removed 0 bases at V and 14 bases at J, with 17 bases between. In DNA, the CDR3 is TGCGCCAGCAGCCAAGATCACGATACCTCTGGGGCCCTCCACTTT. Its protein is CASSQDHDTSGALHF.

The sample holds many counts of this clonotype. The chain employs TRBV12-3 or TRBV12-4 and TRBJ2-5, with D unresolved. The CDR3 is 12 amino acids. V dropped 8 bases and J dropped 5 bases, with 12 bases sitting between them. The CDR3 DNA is TGTGCCAGCGGGCAGATTGGGGAGACCCAGTACTTC. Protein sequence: CASGQIGETQYF.

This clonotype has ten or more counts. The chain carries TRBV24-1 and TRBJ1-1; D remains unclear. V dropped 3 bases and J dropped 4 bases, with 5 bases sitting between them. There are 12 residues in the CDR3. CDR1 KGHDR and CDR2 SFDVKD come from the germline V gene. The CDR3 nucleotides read TGTGCCACCAGTGATCCCGGCACTGAAGCTTTCTTT. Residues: CATSDPGTEAFF.

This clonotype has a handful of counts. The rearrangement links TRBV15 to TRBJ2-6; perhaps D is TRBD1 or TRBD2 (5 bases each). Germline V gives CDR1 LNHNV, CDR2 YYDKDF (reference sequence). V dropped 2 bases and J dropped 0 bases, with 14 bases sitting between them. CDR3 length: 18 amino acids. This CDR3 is CATSRKGRASSGANVLTF. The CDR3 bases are TGTGCCACCAGCAGAAAGGGGAGAGCAAGCTCTGGGGCCAACGTCCTGACTTTC.

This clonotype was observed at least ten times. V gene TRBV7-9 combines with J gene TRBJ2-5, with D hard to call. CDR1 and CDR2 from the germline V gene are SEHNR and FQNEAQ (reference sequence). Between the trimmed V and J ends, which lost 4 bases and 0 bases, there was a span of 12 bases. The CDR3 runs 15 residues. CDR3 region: CASSSPNRDQETQYF. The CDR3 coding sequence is TGTGCCAGCAGCTCACCAAACAGAGACCAAGAGACCCAGTACTTC.

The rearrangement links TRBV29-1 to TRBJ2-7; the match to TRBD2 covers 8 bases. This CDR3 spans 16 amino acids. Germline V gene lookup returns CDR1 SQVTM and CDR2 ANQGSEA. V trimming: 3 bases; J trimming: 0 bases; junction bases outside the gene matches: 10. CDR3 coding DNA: TGCAGCGTTGACGGGATAGCGGGGACCAGCTCCTACGAGCAGTACTTC. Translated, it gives CSVDGIAGTSSYEQYF.

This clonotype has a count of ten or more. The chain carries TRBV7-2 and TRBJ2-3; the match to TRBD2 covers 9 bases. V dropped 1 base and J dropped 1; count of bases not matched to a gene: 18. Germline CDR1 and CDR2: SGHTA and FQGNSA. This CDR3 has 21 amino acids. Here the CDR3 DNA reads TGTGCCAGCAGCTTAGATCCCTGGACTAGCGCAATCCTCGGGGGCACAGATACGCAGTATTTT. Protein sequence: CASSLDPWTSAILGGTDTQYF. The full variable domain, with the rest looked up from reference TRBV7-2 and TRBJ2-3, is GAGVSQSPSNKVTEKGKDVELRCDPISGHTALYWYRQSLGQGLEFLIYFQGNSAPDKSGLPSDRFSAERTGGSVSTLTIQRTQQEDSAVYLCASSLDPWTSAILGGTDTQYFGPGTRLTVL.

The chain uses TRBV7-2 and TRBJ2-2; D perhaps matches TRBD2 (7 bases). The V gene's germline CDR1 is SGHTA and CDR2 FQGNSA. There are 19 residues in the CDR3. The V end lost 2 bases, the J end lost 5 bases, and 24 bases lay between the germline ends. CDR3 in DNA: TGTGCCAGCAGCTTATTACCTCCCCGGGGGGCGGGGTCGACCGGGGAGCTGTTTTTT. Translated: CASSLLPPRGAGSTGELFF. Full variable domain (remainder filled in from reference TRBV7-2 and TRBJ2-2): GAGVSQSPSNKVTEKGKDVELRCDPISGHTALYWYRQSLGQGLEFLIYFQGNSAPDKSGLPSDRFSAERTGGSVSTLTIQRTQQEDSAVYLCASSLLPPRGAGSTGELFFGEGSRLTVL.

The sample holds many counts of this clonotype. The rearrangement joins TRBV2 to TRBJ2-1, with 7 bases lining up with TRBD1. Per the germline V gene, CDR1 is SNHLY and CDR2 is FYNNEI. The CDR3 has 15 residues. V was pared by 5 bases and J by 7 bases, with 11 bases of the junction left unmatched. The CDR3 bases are TGTGCCAGCAGTTATAGGACAGGCGGGTGGAATGAGCAGTTCTTC. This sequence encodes CASSYRTGGWNEQFF.

The CDR3: CASTMMTSGYNEQFF. The CDR3 DNA follows: TGTGCCAGTACCATGATGACTAGCGGATACAATGAGCAGTTCTTC. The chain joins TRBV19 to TRBJ2-1; 9 bases are shared with TRBD2. Unmatched junction bases numbered 8, after V lost 7 bases and J lost 4 bases. CDR3 size: 15 residues. The V gene's germline CDR1 is LNHDA and CDR2 SQIVND (reference sequence).

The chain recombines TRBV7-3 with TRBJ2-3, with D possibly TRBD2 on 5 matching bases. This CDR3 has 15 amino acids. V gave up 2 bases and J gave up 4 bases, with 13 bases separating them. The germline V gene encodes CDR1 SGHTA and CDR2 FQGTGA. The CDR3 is CASSLARLRADTQYF. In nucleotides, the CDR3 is TGTGCCAGCAGCTTAGCGAGATTGAGGGCAGATACGCAGTATTTT.

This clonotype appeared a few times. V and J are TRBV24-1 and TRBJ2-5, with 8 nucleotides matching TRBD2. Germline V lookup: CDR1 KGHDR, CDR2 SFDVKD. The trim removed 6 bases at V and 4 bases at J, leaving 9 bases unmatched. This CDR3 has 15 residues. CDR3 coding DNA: TGTGCCACCAGTCAGACTAGCGACAATGGAGAGACCCAGTACTTC. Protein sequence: CATSQTSDNGETQYF.

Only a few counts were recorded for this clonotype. CDR3 loop: CASSSGQGGSSGQETQYF. The CDR3 DNA follows: TGTGCCAGCAGCTCGGGACAGGGGGGATCTAGCGGACAAGAGACCCAGTACTTC. This rearrangement joins TRBV7-9 to TRBJ2-5; 11 bases map to TRBD1. There are 18 residues in the CDR3. With V trimmed by 4 bases and J by 2 bases, 12 bases remained unmatched. The germline V gene has CDR1 SEHNR and CDR2 FQNEAQ (reference sequence).

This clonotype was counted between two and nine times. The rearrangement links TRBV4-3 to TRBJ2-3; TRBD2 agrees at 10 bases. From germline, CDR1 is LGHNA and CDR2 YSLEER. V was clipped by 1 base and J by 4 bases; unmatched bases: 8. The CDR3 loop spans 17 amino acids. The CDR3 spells CASSQAILAGEADTQYF. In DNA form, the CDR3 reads TGCGCCAGCAGCCAAGCTATCCTAGCGGGAGAGGCAGATACGCAGTATTTT.

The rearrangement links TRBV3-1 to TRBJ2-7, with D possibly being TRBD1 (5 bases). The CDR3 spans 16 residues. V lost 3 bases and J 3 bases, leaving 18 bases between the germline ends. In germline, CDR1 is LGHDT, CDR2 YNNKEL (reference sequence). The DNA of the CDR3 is TGTGCCAGCAGCCAGCAACCGAACTCACAGGTCTACGAGCAGTACTTC. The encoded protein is CASSQQPNSQVYEQYF.

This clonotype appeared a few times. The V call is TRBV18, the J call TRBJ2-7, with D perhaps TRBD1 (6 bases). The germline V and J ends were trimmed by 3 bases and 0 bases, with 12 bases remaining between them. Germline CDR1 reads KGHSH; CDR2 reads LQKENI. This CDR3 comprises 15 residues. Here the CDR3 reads CASSPGQFSSYEQYF. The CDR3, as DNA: TGTGCCAGCTCACCTGGACAGTTCAGCTCCTACGAGCAGTACTTC.

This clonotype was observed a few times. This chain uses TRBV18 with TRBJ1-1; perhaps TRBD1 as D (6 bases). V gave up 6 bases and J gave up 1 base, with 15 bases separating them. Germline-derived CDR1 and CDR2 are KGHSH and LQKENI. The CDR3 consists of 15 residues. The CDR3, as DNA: TGTGCCAGCTCGCCAGAGACAGGTGGGAACACTGAAGCTTTCTTT. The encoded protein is CASSPETGGNTEAFF.

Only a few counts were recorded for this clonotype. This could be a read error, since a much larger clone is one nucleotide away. Here the CDR3 DNA reads TGTGCCAGCAGCTTCGACAATGAGCAGTTCTTC. It is translated as CASSFDNEQFF. The rearrangement uses TRBV5-4 and TRBJ2-1; D unresolved. V was cut by 2 bases and J by 5 bases, with 2 bases left in between. The CDR3 extends over 11 amino acids. Germline CDR1 is SGHNT and CDR2 is YYREEE (reference sequence).

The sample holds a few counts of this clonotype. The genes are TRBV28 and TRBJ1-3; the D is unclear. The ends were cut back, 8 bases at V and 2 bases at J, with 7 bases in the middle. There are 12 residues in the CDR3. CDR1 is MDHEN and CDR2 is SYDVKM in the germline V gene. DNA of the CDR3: TGTGCCAGCCTGGCTACTGGAAACACCATATATTTT. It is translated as CASLATGNTIYF.

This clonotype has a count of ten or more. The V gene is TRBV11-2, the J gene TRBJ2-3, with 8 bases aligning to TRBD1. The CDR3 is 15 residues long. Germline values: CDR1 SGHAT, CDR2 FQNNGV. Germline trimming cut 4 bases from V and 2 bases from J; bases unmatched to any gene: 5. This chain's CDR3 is CASSSDRAPTDTQYF. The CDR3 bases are TGTGCCAGCAGCTCGGACAGGGCCCCCACAGATACGCAGTATTTT.

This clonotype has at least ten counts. CDR3 loop: CASSSPRGQPQHF. Written as DNA, the CDR3 is TGTGCCAGCAGTTCCCCTCGGGGTCAGCCCCAGCATTTT. The chain employs TRBV28 and TRBJ1-5; D gene unclear. CDR3 length: 13 amino acids. The germline gives CDR1 MDHEN, CDR2 SYDVKM. Trimming shortened V by 4 bases and J by 6 bases, and 10 bases separated the two germline ends.

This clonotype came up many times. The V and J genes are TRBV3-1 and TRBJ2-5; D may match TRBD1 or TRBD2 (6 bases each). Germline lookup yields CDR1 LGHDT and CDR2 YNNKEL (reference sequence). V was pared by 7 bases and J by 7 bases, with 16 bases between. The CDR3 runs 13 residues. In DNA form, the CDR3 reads TGTGCCAGCAAGCCGCAGGGGCGGGGGACCCAGTACTTC. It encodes CASKPQGRGTQYF.

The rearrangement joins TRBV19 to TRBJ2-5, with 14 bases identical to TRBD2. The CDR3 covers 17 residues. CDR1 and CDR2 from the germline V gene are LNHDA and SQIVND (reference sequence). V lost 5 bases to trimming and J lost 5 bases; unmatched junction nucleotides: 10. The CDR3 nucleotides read TGTGCCAGTAGTCGACTAGCGGGAGGGCCGGGAGCGGAGACCCAGTACTTC. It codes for CASSRLAGGPGAETQYF.

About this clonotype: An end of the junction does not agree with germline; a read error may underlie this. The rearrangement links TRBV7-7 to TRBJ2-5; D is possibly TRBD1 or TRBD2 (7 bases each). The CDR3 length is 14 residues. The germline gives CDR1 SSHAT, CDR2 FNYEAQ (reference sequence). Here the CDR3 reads CASSPTGRGETQYF. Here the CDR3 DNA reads TGTGCTAGCAGCCCGACAGGGAGGGGAGAGACCCAGTACTTC.